Below, 21 T cell receptor beta chains from the same sample are listed, as sequenced in a study of beta chain features in type 1 diabetes. Sequencing targeted expressed TCRB transcripts, as all isolated RNA had been reverse transcribed. TCRdb keeps only in-frame clones here, not all; method: immunoSEQ multiplex PCR. Here the sample spans 500,000 to 650,000 clones, roughly 12% being singletons. These TCRs are of unknown antigen specificity. Findings and caveats of the study: Shorter TCRB CDR3s, moderately but significantly so, marked every one of the four CD4+ subsets in Type 1 diabetes patients.

Sequencing input: naive CD4+ T cells from blood. The receptor source for this set is a man aged 30 to 39 with type 1 diabetes.

In its sample, this clone was seen a few times. Different DNA sequences within this sample yield the same CDR3. This chain links TRBV29-1 with TRBJ1-2, with no clear D. Trimming pared 0 bases from V and 5 bases from J, leaving 7 bases between. Germline V gene data show CDR1 as SQVTM and CDR2 as ANQGSEA. The length of the CDR3 is 12 residues. The CDR3 reads CSVEEGGYGYTF. Here the CDR3 DNA reads TGCAGCGTTGAAGAAGGAGGATATGGCTACACCTTC.

The chain recombines TRBV5-1 with TRBJ2-5; D tentatively fits TRBD1 or TRBD2 (6 bases each). This CDR3 region has 14 residues. The germline CDR1 and CDR2 sequences are SGHRS and YFSETQ. The V gene lost 9 bases and the J gene lost 5 bases, with 20 bases spanning the gap. The CDR3 bases are TGCGCCACCACGTCCGGGGGCGGAGGGGAGACCCAGTACTTC. Residues: CATTSGGGGETQYF.

The V call is TRBV7-9, the J call TRBJ1-5; 11 nucleotides match TRBD1. Trimming at V came to 6 bases and at J to 1 base, leaving 5 bases not matched to a gene. CDR3 length equals 16 residues. Germline-derived CDR1 and CDR2 are SEHNR and FQNEAQ (reference sequence). The CDR3 region is CASSGTGGLSNQPQHF. CDR3 nucleotides: TGTGCCAGCAGTGGGACAGGGGGATTGAGCAATCAGCCCCAGCATTTT.

CDR3 DNA: TGTGCCAGCCGCTCTCAGCGGGGGATGACAGATACGCAGTATTTT. Translation gives CASRSQRGMTDTQYF. The rearrangement uses TRBV6-5 and TRBJ2-3; 8 bases fit TRBD2. V gave up 8 bases and J gave up 3 bases; unmatched junction bases: 10. Looked up from germline, CDR1 is MNHEY and CDR2 is SVGAGI. CDR3 size: 15 residues.

This clone turned up a few times. This chain connects TRBV7-2 to TRBJ2-7; the D gene is possibly TRBD1 (6 bases). With 3 bases removed from V and 0 bases from J, the gap between germline ends came to 18 bases. The CDR3 sequence is 17 residues long. Germline-derived CDR1 and CDR2 are SGHTA and FQGNSA. CDR3 amino acids: CASSFNPYRDTSYEQYF. CDR3 in DNA: TGTGCCAGCAGCTTTAACCCCTATCGGGACACCTCCTACGAGCAGTACTTC.

The chain joins TRBV7-2 to TRBJ1-2; D is perhaps TRBD1 (6 bases). This CDR3 comprises 14 residues. Germline V gene data show CDR1 as SGHTA and CDR2 as FQGNSA. V lost 4 bases to trimming and J lost 2 bases, with 11 bases between them. In DNA, the CDR3 is TGTGCCAGCAGCTCCGCCAGGGGCAACTATGGCTACACCTTC. Its translation is CASSSARGNYGYTF.

This clone has a handful of counts. The genes are TRBV5-1 and TRBJ1-2, with D hard to call. Trimming took off 1 base at V and 0 bases at J, with 13 bases between the two ends. The CDR3 consists of 16 residues. Germline-derived CDR1 and CDR2 are SGHRS and YFSETQ. Here the CDR3 reads CASSLKFRYPNYGYTF. The DNA of the CDR3 is TGCGCCAGCAGCTTGAAGTTCCGGTATCCTAACTATGGCTACACCTTC.

The chain couples TRBV2 to TRBJ1-5; a possible D gene is TRBD1 (6 bases). With 5 bases removed from V and 1 base from J, the gap between germline ends came to 9 bases. Germline V CDR1 and CDR2: SNHLY, FYNNEI. CDR3 length equals 14 residues. The CDR3 protein is CASSWGASNQPQHF. The CDR3 DNA follows: TGTGCCAGCAGTTGGGGGGCGAGCAATCAGCCCCAGCATTTT.

This clone was detected a few times. V is TRBV28 and J is TRBJ2-5; 9 bases fit TRBD2. This CDR3 comprises 14 residues. Losses at the gene ends were 3 bases for V and 4 bases for J; bases not matched to a gene: 3. CDR1 is MDHEN, CDR2 SYDVKM, per germline. The CDR3 nucleotides are TGTGCCAGCAGTTTCGCGGGGGGGTCAGAGACCCAGTACTTC. It codes for CASSFAGGSETQYF.

This clone was seen a handful of times. The V and J genes are TRBV7-9 and TRBJ2-5; D gene unclear. CDR3 length: 13 amino acids. Germline CDR1 and CDR2: SEHNR and FQNEAQ (reference sequence). Trimming removed 3 bases at V and 2 bases at J, with 7 bases between. This chain's CDR3 is CASSLGPQETQYF. CDR3 sequence (DNA): TGTGCCAGCAGCTTGGGTCCTCAAGAGACCCAGTACTTC.

This clone has just a few counts. CDR3 sequence: CAWSATQGKDEKLFF. The CDR3, as DNA: TGTGCCTGGAGTGCAACACAGGGGAAAGATGAAAAACTGTTTTTT. The chain is built from TRBV30 and TRBJ1-4; TRBD1 aligns across 7 bases. The CDR3 is 15 amino acids. CDR1 and CDR2 from the germline V gene are GTSNPN and SVGIG (reference sequence). V lost 1 base, J lost 6 bases, and 8 bases stayed unmatched.

The chain uses TRBV9 and TRBJ1-3, with a tentative D call TRBD1 (5 bases). Per germline, CDR1 SGDLS and CDR2 YYNGEE. The ends were cut back, 0 bases at V and 2 bases at J, with 6 bases in the middle. This CDR3 region has 14 residues. DNA of the CDR3: TGTGCCAGCAGCGTAGCAGGGCCTGGAAACACCATATATTTT. Encoded protein: CASSVAGPGNTIYF.

The rearrangement links TRBV11-2 to TRBJ2-1; no clear D gene. Between the trimmed V and J ends, which lost 2 bases and 9 bases, there was a span of 5 bases. This CDR3 spans 11 amino acids. The germline V gene encodes CDR1 SGHAT and CDR2 FQNNGV. CDR3 nucleotide sequence: TGTGCCAGCAGCTTATTAGGTGAGCAGTTCTTC. It specifies CASSLLGEQFF.

The genes are TRBV6-6 and TRBJ2-7; the match to TRBD1 covers 7 bases. The CDR3 sequence is 13 residues long. The trim removed 7 bases at V and 5 bases at J, leaving 8 bases unmatched. CDR1 MNHNY and CDR2 SVGAGI come from the germline V gene (reference sequence). The CDR3 spells CASNLQGQNEQYF. The CDR3 coding sequence is TGTGCCAGCAACCTACAGGGGCAGAACGAGCAGTACTTC.

This clone was counted only a few times. This chain uses TRBV29-1 with TRBJ2-5; TRBD1 is a possible D gene (5 bases). The J call may not be correct, given that the DNA end is closer to TRBJ2-7. CDR1 is SQVTM, CDR2 ANQGSEA, per germline. The length of the CDR3 is 13 residues. The CDR3 is CSVVSQGFNEQYF. CDR3 DNA: TGCAGCGTTGTTTCTCAGGGTTTTAACGAGCAGTACTTC.

This clone was seen at least ten times. This chain connects TRBV2 to TRBJ2-1, with 9 bases matching TRBD1. J was trimmed by 13 bases and V by 3 bases; bases with no gene match: 1. CDR1 and CDR2 (germline): SNHLY, FYNNEI. The CDR3 spans 11 residues. CDR3 DNA sequence: TGTGCCAGCAGTGAGGACAGGGGCCAGTTCTTC. It yields the protein CASSEDRGQFF.

In this sample, this clone turned up a few times. V usage is TRBV29-1 and J usage is TRBJ2-5, with D maybe TRBD1 (6 bases). V was shortened by 3 bases and J by 5 bases, with 13 bases between the two germline ends. This CDR3 spans 13 amino acids. The germline gives CDR1 SQVTM, CDR2 ANQGSEA. CDR3 in DNA: TGCAGCGTTGACCGACAGGATCGCGAGACCCAGTACTTC. Translated: CSVDRQDRETQYF.

V gene TRBV5-1 combines with J gene TRBJ1-6, with D possibly TRBD1 on 5 matching bases. This CDR3 is built from 15 residues. Trimming pared 1 base from V and 10 bases from J, leaving 15 bases between. The germline gives CDR1 SGHRS, CDR2 YFSETQ. This chain's CDR3 is CASSLQGHTESPLHF. The CDR3 coding sequence is TGCGCCAGCAGCTTGCAAGGACATACGGAATCACCCCTCCACTTT.

This clone was observed a few times. The chain couples TRBV29-1 to TRBJ2-1; D is possibly TRBD1 (6 bases). V gave up 6 bases and J gave up 5 bases, with 17 bases separating them. CDR1 and CDR2 from the germline V gene are SQVTM and ANQGSEA. CDR3 size: 14 residues. CDR3 in amino acids: CSVATGPGNNEQFF. DNA for the CDR3: TGCAGCGTAGCAACAGGGCCCGGGAACAATGAGCAGTTCTTC.

This clone has just a few counts. This chain uses TRBV23-1 with TRBJ1-2, with D unclear. TRBV23-1 is placed among ORFs of uncertain function. Trimming left V 0 bases short and J 7 bases short, with 21 bases between. The CDR3 loop spans 17 amino acids. The DNA for the CDR3 is TGCGCCAGCAGTCAATCGCGGGCGAGGGCAGGCCTTGGTGGCTACACCTTC. It specifies CASSQSRARAGLGGYTF.

Notes on this clone: In the same sample, other DNA sequences code for this CDR3. J is TRBJ1-5 and V is TRBV9, with unresolved D. Germline V lookup: CDR1 SGDLS, CDR2 YYNGEE. The CDR3 is made up of 13 amino acids. The V end lost 0 bases, the J end lost 5 bases, and 6 bases lay between the germline ends. CDR3 DNA sequence: TGTGCCAGCAGCGTAGCTCCAGATCAGCCCCAGCATTTT. Its protein product is CASSVAPDQPQHF.